The text below deals with one TCR beta chain. Its antigen is unknown. This entry belongs to a study of T cell responses to AZD1222 COVID-19 vaccine. Across the study: Pooling of second doses given at about 4 or about 12 weeks was done.

The repertoire was sequenced with immunoSEQ multiplex PCR; TCRdb's copy has only in-frame clones and lacks some. The data hold roughly 140,000 clones, with roughly 91% observed a single time. Study outcomes and limitations: Spike-specific TCR repertoires showed rising breadth and depth after two AZD1222 doses. No day 14 peak samples; only post-peak repertoires were characterized. There were mostly white British donors and more females than males, and clonal diversity was possibly underestimated.

The starting material was peripheral blood, obtained on day 0 of AZD1222 vaccination. The source of this sequence is an adult in good health.

CDR3 loop: CASSTRQRSSYNEQFF. The DNA for the CDR3 is TGTGCCAGCAGCACACGACAGCGGAGCTCCTACAATGAGCAGTTCTTC. V is TRBV7-2 and J is TRBJ2-1; D may match TRBD1 or TRBD2 (5 bases each). The CDR3 runs 16 residues. Germline V lookup: CDR1 SGHTA, CDR2 FQGNSA. Trimming shortened V by 5 bases and J by 0 bases, and 14 bases separated the two germline ends.